This entry concerns a single T cell receptor beta chain. It lacks a known antigen. The sample holds no much larger clone one base away, and base qualities are not on file. The sample belongs to a study of glioma-infiltrating T cells after dendritic cell vaccination (TCRdb year 2016). In terms of the full investigation: The cohort included approximately 15 glioblastoma patients drawn from Phase I and II dendritic cell vaccination trials, of whom 9 were newly diagnosed and 6 had recurrent disease. Autologous tumor lysate-pulsed dendritic cell vaccination was administered to the patients between 2003 and 2012. The vaccine was prepared from monocyte-derived dendritic cells that were cultured for seven days with IL-4 and GM-CSF and then pulsed overnight with autologous tumor lysate. Each patient got three intradermal injections of the dendritic cell vaccine, spaced at biweekly intervals, in the arm below the axilla. In glioblastoma patients vaccinated with dendritic cells, deep sequencing of TCR beta CDR3 regions served to measure the amount of tumor-infiltrating lymphocytes and to compare repertoires between tumor and blood. Survival after dendritic cell vaccination was correlated with TCR sequencing metrics, such as TIL content and the overlap between tumor and blood repertoires.

Including cysteine and phenylalanine, the CDR3 has 14 amino acids. The CDR3 DNA has 42 bases and is translated from base 1. The germline ends are 11 bases apart after V is trimmed by 1 base and J by 4 bases. The CDR1 and CDR2 encoded by the germline V gene (reference sequence) are SEHNR and FQNEAQ. Using the immunoSEQ assay, TCRB CDR3 regions were amplified from 2 to 2.5 micrograms of genomic DNA, or from all available DNA when less than that was on hand. For multiplex PCR, 60 forward primers for TCR V beta segments and 13 reverse primers for J beta segments were used. Synthetic control templates were spiked into each sample at limiting dilution to estimate reads per starting template. The Illumina HiSeq System generated 87 bp sequencing reads. As for the original processing: To remove PCR and sequencing errors, closely related sequences were merged with a nearest neighbor algorithm. TCR overlap was measured as the percentage of unique tumor TCR beta sequences that were also present in the peripheral blood of the same patient. TCRdb took this table from immuneACCESS and kept in-frame rearrangements with V and J called. Such tables lack part of the clones; where checked against another copy, unresolved V genes explain under half of the gap, and the rest is unexplained. The V and J calls and clone size were taken over from that table, and D and trimming were inferred from the DNA. The sample data list about 92,000 clones, and 65% to 90% of these were observed just once. 15% to 19% of the sample goes to the ten largest clones.

What the work shows at the level of the full study, not this receptor alone: The TCR overlap response model with three groups was called speculative and said to need prospective validation. TCR clonality showed no direct relationship with survival, which suggests that a diverse polyclonal response may be important. The cohort was small and heterogeneous, only a few patients had full blood and tumor sets, and even fewer had initial-recurrent tumor pairs. After dendritic cell vaccination, a higher estimated pretreatment TIL content predicted longer time to progression and overall survival.

Patients were selected for having adequate residual fresh-frozen tumor tissue and more than two years of available survival data. Although molecular status otherwise differed among the glioblastoma patients, no patient had an isocitrate dehydrogenase mutation. PBMC were collected before vaccination, two weeks after the third vaccination, and at tumor progression if tumor progression occurred. The Qiagen DNeasy Blood extraction Kit was used to extract genomic DNA. The specimen was blood, collected before dendritic cell vaccination. The receptor was derived from a human donor with glioblastoma. The sequence joins TRBV7-9 to TRBJ2-7; the D gene is perhaps TRBD2, on 6 matching bases. This receptor carries the CDR3 CASSLDGRWYEQYF. The sequenced DNA: TGTGCCAGCAGCTTAGACGGGAGATGGTACGAGCAGTACTTC.